The entry below gives a single T cell receptor beta chain sequence along with its context. What it binds is unknown. The PCR employed 60 Vbeta primers together with 13 Jbeta primers. Clones were sequenced by immunoSEQ multiplex PCR, and TCRdb holds only the in-frame ones, with some missing. The sample consists of 200,000 to 250,000 clones, 60% to 80% of them appearing once. Germline trimming cut 4 bases from V and 0 bases from J; bases unmatched to any gene: 3. Per the germline V gene, CDR1 is SGHRS and CDR2 is YFSETQ. The CDR3 consists of 15 residues. The data stem from a study of cytomegalovirus exposure and HLA in healthy donors. Study-wide results and limits: One later analysis reportedly identified an Asian-associated ancestry cluster that showed fewer N-insertions than the roughly 700-donor mean. Only CMV serostatus was available as immune exposure information. Sequencing depth across donors, presence/absence analyses assumed, was roughly uniform. Most of the TCR beta V segments (in an earlier analysis) were productive either about 87% or about 30% of the time.

The sequenced sample was PBMCs. This clonotype originated in a woman aged 30 to 39 in good health and CMV-seronegative. The J gene is TRBJ2-3, the V gene TRBV5-1; 9 nucleotides match TRBD1. The CDR3 sequence: CASSPGTGSTDTQYF. The CDR3 nucleotides read TGCGCCAGCAGCCCGGGGACAGGGAGCACAGATACGCAGTATTTT. Using reference TRBV5-1 and TRBJ2-3 for the parts outside the CDR3, the full variable domain is KAGVTQTPRYLIKTRGQQVTLSCSPISGHRSVSWYQQTPGQGLQFLFEYFSETQRNKGNFPGRFSGRQFSNSRSEMNVSTLELGDSALYLCASSPGTGSTDTQYFGPGTRLTVL.